Shown below are 10 T cell receptor beta chains from a single sample sequenced in a study of blood T cell repertoires in COVID-19. This table comes from immunoSEQ multiplex PCR, and its TCRdb copy is limited to in-frame clones, with some not included. Among 200,000 to 250,000 clones listed, 70% to 85% were seen once. Sample: PBMCs or T cells enriched from blood (not recorded which). These TCRs come from a woman aged 60-75 years who had recovered from COVID-19.

The chain has TRBV4-2 and TRBJ2-2; possibly TRBD2 for D (6 bases). The V gene's germline CDR1 is LGHNA and CDR2 YNFKEQ. This CDR3 has 16 residues. Deletions cut 1 base from V and 1 base from J, with 10 bases between. As DNA, the CDR3 is TGTGCCAGCAGCCAAGGGACTAACCAGAACACCGGGGAGCTGTTTTTT. It is translated as CASSQGTNQNTGELFF.

The genes are TRBV12-3 or TRBV12-4 and TRBJ2-7; 8 nucleotides agree with TRBD1. After removal of 7 bases from V and 3 bases from J, the junction contained 2 bases not matched to a gene. The CDR3 loop spans 12 amino acids. This chain's CDR3 is CASNTGGYEQYF. The DNA for the CDR3 is TGTGCCAGCAATACAGGGGGCTACGAGCAGTACTTC.

The V and J genes are TRBV13 and TRBJ2-1; 8 nucleotides align to TRBD2. Germline CDR1 and CDR2: PRHDT and FYEKMQ (reference sequence). There are 16 residues in the CDR3. V lost 4 bases, J lost 5 bases, and 10 bases stayed unmatched. The CDR3 DNA sequence: TGTGCCAGCAGCTCGTATCGGACTAGCCGCAACAATGAGCAGTTCTTC. This codes for CASSSYRTSRNNEQFF.

The V gene is TRBV10-3, the J gene TRBJ1-3, with 7 bases lining up with TRBD1. The trim removed 6 bases at V and 0 bases at J, leaving 8 bases unmatched. This CDR3 comprises 16 residues. The germline V gene encodes CDR1 ENHRY and CDR2 SYGVKD. CDR3 DNA sequence: TGTGCCATCAGAGAATCCGACAGGGCCTCTGGAAACACCATATATTTT. This gives the protein CAIRESDRASGNTIYF.

V is TRBV7-8 and J is TRBJ1-5; 9 bases align to TRBD1. Germline V gives CDR1 SGHVS, CDR2 FQNEAQ. This CDR3 has 13 amino acids. V was clipped by 6 bases and J by 7 bases; unmatched bases: 4. The CDR3 reads CASRRDREQPQHF. CDR3 DNA sequence: TGTGCCAGCAGAAGGGACAGGGAACAGCCCCAGCATTTT.

The chain combines TRBV7-2 with TRBJ1-1, with a weak D call TRBD1 (6 bases). CDR3 size: 16 residues. The V end was cut by 5 bases, the J end by 0 bases, with 16 bases between. Per germline, CDR1 SGHTA and CDR2 FQGNSA. The DNA for the CDR3 is TGTGCCAGCAGCCCACACAGGGTTGGGATGAACACTGAAGCTTTCTTT. It translates to CASSPHRVGMNTEAFF.

The J gene is TRBJ1-1, the V gene TRBV7-8; possibly TRBD1 for D (6 bases). CDR3 length: 13 amino acids. The V end was cut by 5 bases, the J end by 11 bases, with 18 bases between. Per the germline V gene, CDR1 is SGHVS and CDR2 is FQNEAQ. The CDR3 loop reads CASSPRGATGAFF. CDR3 sequence (DNA): TGTGCCAGCAGCCCCCGGGGGGCGACTGGGGCTTTCTTT. Based on the CDR3 plus reference TRBV7-8 and TRBJ1-1, the full variable domain is GAGVSQSPRYKVAKRGQDVALRCDPISGHVSLFWYQQALGQGPEFLTYFQNEAQLDKSGLPSDRFFAERPEGSVSTLKIQRTQQEDSAVYLCASSPRGATGAFFGQGTRLTVV.

V usage is TRBV27 and J usage is TRBJ1-4; possibly TRBD1 for D (5 bases). Trimming pared 5 bases from V and 8 bases from J, leaving 18 bases between. The CDR3 contains 15 residues. Germline V lookup: CDR1 MNHEY, CDR2 SMNVEV (reference sequence). CDR3 protein: CASSMRGGLGEKLFF. The CDR3 region has the DNA TGTGCCAGCAGTATGAGGGGAGGGTTAGGGGAAAAACTGTTTTTT.

The rearrangement uses TRBV5-4 and TRBJ2-1, with 9 bases lining up with TRBD2. The germline V gene has CDR1 SGHNT and CDR2 YYREEE (reference sequence). J lost 7 bases, V lost 6 bases, and 5 bases had no gene match. The CDR3 has 13 amino acids. The CDR3 loop is CASNSGGRNEQFF. The CDR3 coding sequence is TGTGCCAGCAATAGCGGGGGACGGAATGAGCAGTTCTTC.

V and J are TRBV15 and TRBJ1-2; 9 nucleotides agree with TRBD1. Trimming removed 3 bases from V and 5 bases from J; junction bases left unmatched: 7. In germline, CDR1 is LNHNV, CDR2 YYDKDF (reference sequence). The CDR3 totals 15 residues. The DNA for the CDR3 is TGTGCCACCAGCAGTCTCCGGGACAGGGTTTATGGCTACACCTTC. Protein sequence: CATSSLRDRVYGYTF.